This T cell receptor (beta chain) emerged from a study of blood T cell repertoires in COVID-19. Study information: Samples representing acute and convalescent COVID-19 were sourced from the United States, Italy and Spain.

The CDR3 consists of 15 residues. Germline values: CDR1 SEHNR, CDR2 FQNEAQ (reference sequence). V lost 2 bases and J lost 13; bases outside the gene matches: 13. Profiling relied on immunoSEQ multiplex PCR, and the TCRdb table lists in-frame clones only, not all of them. The data show some 67,000 clones, approximately 90% seen once. The chain carries TRBV7-9 and TRBJ2-2; 7 nucleotides match TRBD2. This clonotype was obtained from a young woman with acute or convalescent COVID-19. The specimen sequenced was peripheral blood. CDR3 residues: CASSLPQGAGVGLFF. In DNA, the CDR3 is TGTGCCAGCAGCTTACCCCAGGGCGCGGGGGTAGGGCTGTTTTTT.